These T cell receptor beta chains were read from a single sample in a study of blood T cell repertoires in COVID-19. Profiling relied on immunoSEQ multiplex PCR, and the TCRdb table lists in-frame clones only, not all of them. Here the sample spans about 400,000 clones, around 90% being singletons. The specimen was PBMCs or T cells enriched from blood (not recorded which). These receptors all stem from a woman aged 40 to 49 with acute COVID-19. CDR3s include the opening cysteine and the closing phenylalanine or tryptophan. A D gene is named only where the DNA matches it firmly. Size is stated for part of the rows, as once, few or many counts, or as a class when the clone is expanded.

size,D,V,J,DNA,CDR3
-,TRBD1,TRBV19,TRBJ1-2,TGTGCCAGTAGTACTCGAGGACAGGCTTGGGGCTACACCTTC,CASSTRGQAWGYTF
-,-,TRBV30,TRBJ1-2,TGTGCCTGGAGTGTAACGGTTAACTATGGCTACACCTTC,CAWSVTVNYGYTF
-,TRBD1,TRBV5-5,TRBJ1-2,TGTGCCAGCAGCTGGACAGGAGGCCCTTATGGCTACACCTTC,CASSWTGGPYGYTF
few,-,TRBV2,TRBJ1-2,TGTGCCAGCAGTGACAGGGGACCGTATGGCTACACCTTC,CASSDRGPYGYTF
-,-,TRBV5-4,TRBJ2-5,TGTGCCAGCAGCTTGGCTTGGGCACCTGAGACCCAGTACTTC,CASSLAWAPETQYF
-,TRBD2,TRBV7-9,TRBJ2-5,TGTGCCAGCAGCCCTGGGACTAGCGGGGTGGTGACCCAGTACTTC,CASSPGTSGVVTQYF
-,-,TRBV6-6,TRBJ2-7,TGTGCCAGCAGTCCCCCGAGGTTTGCGGGGAGCTCCTACGAGCAGTACTTC,CASSPPRFAGSSYEQYF
-,TRBD1,TRBV5-4,TRBJ2-7,TGTGCCAGCAGCTTGGTGGGACAGGGTCGAGAGCAGTACTTC,CASSLVGQGREQYF
once,-,TRBV18,TRBJ1-1,TGTGCCAGCTCGGGGGGGGGAAGCAACACTGAAGCTTTCTTT,CASSGGGSNTEAFF
-,TRBD1,TRBV18,TRBJ1-2,TGTGCCAGCTCACCCGGTGACAGGGGCCTAGGTGGCTACACCTTC,CASSPGDRGLGGYTF
-,-,TRBV5-4,TRBJ2-5,TGTGCCAGCAGCTTGACAGGGACCGGGGAGACCCAGTACTTC,CASSLTGTGETQYF
-,-,TRBV2,TRBJ1-2,TGTGCCAGCAGTGAGGGCGTCAGCGGTTATGGCTACACCTTC,CASSEGVSGYGYTF
-,-,TRBV7-9,TRBJ1-2,TGTGCCAGCAGCTTAGGACAGGTTCAACTATATGGCTACACCTTC,CASSLGQVQLYGYTF
-,TRBD1,TRBV5-4,TRBJ2-3,TGTGCCTTCCCTTCCGGGACAGGGAGGACAGATACGCAGTATTTT,CAFPSGTGRTDTQYF
-,TRBD2,TRBV5-4,TRBJ2-1,TGTGCCAGCAGCTTGGCCGGCGGACTAGCCGTTTACAATGAGCAGTTCTTC,CASSLAGGLAVYNEQFF
-,-,TRBV7-7,TRBJ2-2,TGTGCCAGCAGCTCACAGGGATCGATTTCCACCGGGGAGCTGTTTTTT,CASSSQGSISTGELFF
few,-,TRBV14,TRBJ2-7,TGTGCCAGCAGCCCCACAGGTTACGAGCAGTACTTC,CASSPTGYEQYF
-,TRBD2,TRBV18,TRBJ2-1,TGTGCCAGCTCACCATCCGGGGGGAAGGATGAGCAGTTCTTC,CASSPSGGKDEQFF
-,-,TRBV7-2,TRBJ1-4,TGTGCCAGCAGCCCGGGACTGACCGAAAAACTGTTTTTT,CASSPGLTEKLFF
-,TRBD1,TRBV7-8,TRBJ1-2,TGTGCCAGCAGCTTAGGGGGACAGGGCCTTCTTGGCTACACCTTC,CASSLGGQGLLGYTF
-,-,TRBV9,TRBJ1-5,TGTGCCAGCACCCCCGACGGAGGGCCTCAGCCCCAGCATTTT,CASTPDGGPQPQHF
-,TRBD1,TRBV11-2,TRBJ2-3,TGTGCCAGCAGCCCCCGGACAGGCGTTACTACAGATACGCAGTATTTT,CASSPRTGVTTDTQYF
-,TRBD2,TRBV6-4,TRBJ2-1,TGTGCCACCAGGGCGGGGGGTTACAATGAGCAGTTCTTC,CATRAGGYNEQFF
-,-,TRBV7-9,TRBJ2-2,TGTGCCAGCAGCCATAACACCGGGGAGCTGTTTTTT,CASSHNTGELFF
-,-,TRBV7-9,TRBJ1-3,TGTGCCAGCAGCTCGTATCAAAGGGGAGGCGGACTATCTGGAAACACCATATATTTT,CASSSYQRGGGLSGNTIYF
-,-,TRBV13,TRBJ1-4,TGTGCCAGCAGCTCAGAACAGAGTGAAAAACTGTTTTTT,CASSSEQSEKLFF
-,-,TRBV10-3,TRBJ1-5,TGTGCCATCAGCCAGGGTAGTGATCAGCCCCAGCATTTT,CAISQGSDQPQHF
-,TRBD1,TRBV5-1,TRBJ1-1,TGCGCCAGCAGCTCCTACGGGACAGGGGGCGGGGGCACTGAAGCTTTCTTT,CASSSYGTGGGGTEAFF
few,TRBD1,TRBV27,TRBJ1-1,TGTGCCAGCAGTCTACAAACAGGGGACACTGAAGCTTTCTTT,CASSLQTGDTEAFF
-,TRBD2,TRBV4-2,TRBJ2-2,TGTGCCAGCAGCCAAGAACTGGGACTAGGGACGAACACCGGGGAGCTGTTTTTT,CASSQELGLGTNTGELFF
once,TRBD2,TRBV10-3,TRBJ2-3,TGTGCCATCAGTGGAGGCGGGGGGACATCTAGCACAGATACGCAGTATTTT,CAISGGGGTSSTDTQYF
-,TRBD1,TRBV11-2,TRBJ1-6,TGTGCCAGCAGCTTAGATCCATATCTGGGCAGGGGGATTTATAATTCACCCCTCCACTTT,CASSLDPYLGRGIYNSPLHF
-,TRBD1,TRBV2,TRBJ1-5,TGTGCCAGCAGAGCCGGGACAGGGGGCTATCAGCCCCAGCATTTT,CASRAGTGGYQPQHF
-,-,TRBV5-1,TRBJ2-7,TGCGCCAGCAGCTTGGGGGGGGTCCCCTCCTACGAGCAGTACTTC,CASSLGGVPSYEQYF
few,-,TRBV15,TRBJ2-5,TGTGCCACCAGCAGAGTCGCAGAAGAGACCCAGTACTTC,CATSRVAEETQYF
once,-,TRBV7-2,TRBJ1-2,TGTGCCAGCAGCCCTAACAGGGCAGTAGTCGGCTACACCTTC,CASSPNRAVVGYTF
-,TRBD2,TRBV7-6,TRBJ2-7,TGTGCCAGCAGCCCGAGCGGGGAGGACGAGCAGTACTTC,CASSPSGEDEQYF
-,-,TRBV2,TRBJ2-5,TGTGCCAGCAGTCAGATACAAGAGACCCAGTACTTC,CASSQIQETQYF
once,-,TRBV29-1,TRBJ2-2,TGCAGCGCCGGGTTGGCCGGGGAGCTGTTTTTT,CSAGLAGELFF
-,-,TRBV15,TRBJ2-1,TGTGCCACCAGCAGAGCCGCGAGCTCCTACAATGAGCAGTTCTTC,CATSRAASSYNEQFF
few,-,TRBV18,TRBJ2-2,TGTGCCAGCTCACTCACGGACAGGGAGCTGTTTTTT,CASSLTDRELFF
once,TRBD1,TRBV5-5,TRBJ1-1,TGTGCCAGCAGCTTGGGTGGACAGGGGTCAGAGGAAGCTTTCTTT,CASSLGGQGSEEAFF